This T cell receptor (beta chain) was found in a study of blood T cells in healthy people across ages (dated by TCRdb to between 2014 and 2017). Background for the entire study: In model experiments, template switching captured about one uniquely barcoded TCR beta cDNA molecule for every two T cells. Two additional independent replicas of 1 million unique cDNA reads from the same blood draw were analyzed for two donors (one aged 18 to 29 and one aged 80 or older). To avoid experimental bias, donors of different ages were spread randomly across the sequencing lanes. Using deep sequencing normalized with unique cDNA molecular identifiers, the study measured how TCR beta repertoire diversity changes with age. Four age groups were formed from the donors: young (average 16 years), middle-aged (approximately 40), aged (62) and long-lived (about 80).

Study-wide findings and limitations: Since profiling was done on bulk unsorted PBMCs, naive and antigen-experienced compartments could not be conclusively compared. Because donor CMV infection status was unknown, age-related changes in expanded clonotypes were potentially confounded. The percentage of naive T cells measured by flow cytometry correlated strongly with observed TCR beta diversity. Observed TCR beta diversity per million T cells fell roughly linearly with age, and a significant reduction was already apparent by age about 38. Estimates of total diversity based on one million sequenced T cells were considered lower bounds and underestimates. The long-lived group showed more naive CD4+ T cells, fewer expanded clones and increased TCR diversity than the aged group, suggesting age selection.

Library prep was done by 5' RACE. The instrument was an Illumina HiSeq 2500. A second PCR of roughly 6 to 11 cycles was run with a J-beta primer mix and a sample-barcoded 5' primer. Each TCR beta cDNA molecule received a unique molecular identifier from a template-switch 5' adaptor carrying 12 random nucleotides. Each sample yielded at least 3 million CDR3-containing paired-end reads. First-strand cDNA synthesis was performed from all RNA using the Mint cDNA synthesis kit, with priming by a TRBC-specific oligonucleotide. Following uracil-DNA glycosylase treatment, a first 18-cycle PCR with universal primers M1SS and BC2_uni_R was performed on all cDNA. Processing in the source paper ran as follows. Normalization of each sample was performed by random selection of 1 million high-quality reads, each carrying a distinct molecular identifier. Instead of being binned into consensus sequences, reads that shared molecular identifiers were thrown out. MiTCR, with a Q25 quality threshold and the strictest error-elimination algorithm, was used for CDR3 identification, clonotype clustering and error correction. Lower-bound total TCR beta diversity was estimated with a nonparametric unseen species model using Euler transformation. TCRdb handled the public reads itself, with Q25 trimming in fastp and clone calling in MiXCR, and kept productive beta chains. Each entry merges the rows of one CDR3 protein and shows their most common DNA and genes. The V and J calls come from TCRdb's annotation, not from the publication. In all, the sample holds around 650,000 distinct CDR3 sequences, and around 38% of those were seen once. About 30% of the sample belongs to the ten largest clones.

The donors were some 39 Caucasian individuals from Russia, aged roughly 6 to 100 years, who were systemically healthy. Ten milliliters of peripheral blood were drawn from each donor into EDTA-treated Vacutainer tubes. Ficoll-Paque density-gradient centrifugation was used to isolate PBMCs, with at least 6.5 million per sample. Total RNA, at least 6 micrograms per sample, was extracted from PBMCs with Trizol reagent. The percentages of naive CD45RAhigh/CD27high T cells were determined by flow cytometry on a PBMC aliquot from every donor. CDR1 and CDR2, looked up from the germline V gene (reference sequence), are MNHNY and SVGAGI. V lost 5 bases and J lost 0 bases; the stretch between them is 14 bases long. The CDR3 covers 16 residues, taking in both the cysteine and the phenylalanine. The retained sequence is limited to the CDR3, 48 bases, with the frame set at the first base. This clonotype appeared many times. Which antigen it targets is not known. Base quality data are lacking; no much larger clone is found one base away.

This sequence was found in a man older than 75 in good health. The chain is made from TRBV6-6 and TRBJ2-4, with the D gene too uncertain to name. Sequenced: blood. The DNA is TGTGCCAGCAGTGACCAGCGCGGCAGAGCCAAAAACATTCAGTACTTC. It codes for CASSDQRGRAKNIQYF.